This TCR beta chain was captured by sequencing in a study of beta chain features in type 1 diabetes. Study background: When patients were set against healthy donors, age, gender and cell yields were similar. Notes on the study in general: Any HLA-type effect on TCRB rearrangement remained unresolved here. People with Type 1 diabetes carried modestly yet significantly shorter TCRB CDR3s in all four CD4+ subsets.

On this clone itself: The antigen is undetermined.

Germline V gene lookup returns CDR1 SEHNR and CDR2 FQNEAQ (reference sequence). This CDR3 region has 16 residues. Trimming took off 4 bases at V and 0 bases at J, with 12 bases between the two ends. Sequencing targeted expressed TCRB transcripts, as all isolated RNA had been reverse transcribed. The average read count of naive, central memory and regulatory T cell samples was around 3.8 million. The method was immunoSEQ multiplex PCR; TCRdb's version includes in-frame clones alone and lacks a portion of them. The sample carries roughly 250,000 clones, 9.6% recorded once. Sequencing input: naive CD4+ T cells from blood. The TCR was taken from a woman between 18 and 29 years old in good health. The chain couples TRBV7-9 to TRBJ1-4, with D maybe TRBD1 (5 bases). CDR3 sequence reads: CASSSDRKATNEKLFF. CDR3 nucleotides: TGTGCCAGCAGCTCAGACAGAAAAGCAACTAATGAAAAACTGTTTTTT.